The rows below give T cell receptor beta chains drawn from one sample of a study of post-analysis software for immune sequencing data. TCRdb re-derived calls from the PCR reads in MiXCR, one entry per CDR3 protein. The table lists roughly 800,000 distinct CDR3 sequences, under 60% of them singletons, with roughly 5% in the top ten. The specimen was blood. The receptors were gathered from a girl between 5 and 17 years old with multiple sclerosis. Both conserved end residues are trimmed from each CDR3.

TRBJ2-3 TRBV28 ASSLSEGADTQY
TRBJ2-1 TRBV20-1 SAKRLAGGYEQF
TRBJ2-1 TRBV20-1 SASGVAGELSYNEQF
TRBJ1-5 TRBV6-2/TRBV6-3 ASRAPRVNDNQPQH
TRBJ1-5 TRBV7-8 ASSLSRTGNQPQH
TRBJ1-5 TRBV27 ASSTGLNQPQH
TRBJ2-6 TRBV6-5 ASSYSSSGANVLT
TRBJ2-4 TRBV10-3 AISPISGLAKNIQY
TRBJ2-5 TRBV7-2 ASSPGSGRALKQY
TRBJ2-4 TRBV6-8 ARCIVTGGSYIQY
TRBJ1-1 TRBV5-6 ASSLGRGDSRNTEAF
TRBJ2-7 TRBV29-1 SVEDRVSGGSYEQY
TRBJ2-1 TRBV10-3 AISGDSSYNEQF
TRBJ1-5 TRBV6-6 ASSYSRGESNQPQH
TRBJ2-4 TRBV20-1 SAREPGAKNIQY
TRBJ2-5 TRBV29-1 SVWIAGVETQY
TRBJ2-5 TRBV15 TTSGRRETQY
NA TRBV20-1 SERLAGAYEQY
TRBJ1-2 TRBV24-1 ATSETGGAYGYT
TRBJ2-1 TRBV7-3 ASSSLPRNEQF
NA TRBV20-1 SARDTREGISEQY
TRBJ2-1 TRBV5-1 ASSPKDPWYNEQF